The 10 T cell receptor beta chains below were found in one sample sequenced in a study of blood T cell repertoires in COVID-19 (dated by TCRdb to 2018 to 2020). Receptor amplification or capture employed the immunoSEQ multiplex PCR assay. TCRdb stores this immuneACCESS table with in-frame sequences only. Part of the clones is absent; in the studies checked, under half of the shortfall reflects unresolved V genes, and no reason is known for the rest. The sample has around 330,000 clones on record, about 87% of them singletons. Of the sample, approximately 9% falls within the top ten clones. Source material: PBMCs or T cells enriched from blood (not recorded which). Receptors originate from a woman aged 18-29 years who had recovered from COVID-19.

The rearrangement links TRBV27 to TRBJ2-2; TRBD1 matches 8 bases. V lost 7 bases to trimming and J lost 4 bases; unmatched junction nucleotides: 8. Germline loops: CDR1 MNHEY, CDR2 SMNVEV (reference sequence). The CDR3 spans 15 residues. Here the CDR3 reads CASKSGGAGTGELFF. The CDR3 DNA reads TGTGCCAGCAAATCAGGGGGCGCCGGCACCGGGGAGCTGTTTTTT.

The chain couples TRBV28 to TRBJ2-3; 7 nucleotides align to TRBD1. V shed 1 base and J 5 bases; nucleotides not matched to a gene: 9. Per germline, CDR1 MDHEN and CDR2 SYDVKM. The CDR3 has 16 amino acids. The CDR3 spells CASSLSGQVLEDTQYF. The DNA of the CDR3 is TGTGCCAGCAGTTTATCTGGACAGGTGTTGGAAGATACGCAGTATTTT. Filled out from reference TRBV28 and TRBJ2-3, the complete variable domain reads DVKVTQSSRYLVKRTGEKVFLECVQDMDHENMFWYRQDPGLGLRLIYFSYDVKMKEKGDIPEGYSVSREKKERFSLILESASTNQTSMYLCASSLSGQVLEDTQYFGPGTRLTVL.

The chain uses TRBV30 and TRBJ2-2, with TRBD2 matching over 10 bases. The CDR3 contains 15 residues. V shed 5 bases, J shed 3 bases, and the junction held 6 bases outside the gene matches. Germline-derived CDR1 and CDR2 are GTSNPN and SVGIG (reference sequence). Here the CDR3 reads CAWSSGGSHTGELFF. Here the CDR3 DNA reads TGTGCCTGGTCTAGCGGGGGTAGCCACACCGGGGAGCTGTTTTTT.

The gene calls are TRBV15 and TRBJ1-3; 8 bases align to TRBD1. The CDR3 length is 17 residues. CDR1 is LNHNV, CDR2 YYDKDF, per germline (reference sequence). The trim removed 2 bases at V and 4 bases at J, leaving 10 bases unmatched. CDR3 sequence (DNA): TGTGCCACCAGCAGATTCGGATCGGGACAGGCAGGAAACACCATATATTTT. Its protein product is CATSRFGSGQAGNTIYF.

The chain has TRBV11-1 and TRBJ1-2; D gene uncertain. The CDR3 contains 15 residues. V lost 5 bases to trimming and J lost 4 bases, with 17 bases between them. In germline, CDR1 is SGHAT, CDR2 FQDESV (reference sequence). The CDR3 region is CASSQRPDGGYGYTF. In nucleotides, the CDR3 is TGTGCCAGCAGCCAGAGGCCCGACGGAGGCTATGGCTACACCTTC.

Remarks on this clone: The junction shows a germline mismatch at one end, possibly a read error. CDR3 amino acids: CATSRPGQGYSEQFF. The CDR3 DNA reads as TGTGCCACCAGCAGACCGGGACAGGGATACAGTGAGCAGTTCTTC. The chain recombines TRBV15 with TRBJ2-1; TRBD1 matches at 9 bases. Per the germline V gene, CDR1 is LNHNV and CDR2 is YYDKDF (reference sequence). The CDR3 loop spans 15 amino acids.

The chain carries TRBV5-6 and TRBJ2-1; TRBD2 matches 7 bases. CDR3 length equals 16 residues. Trimming cost V 2 bases and J 9 bases; bases outside gene matches: 14. The germline gives CDR1 SGHDT, CDR2 YYEEEE. The CDR3 is CASSLYLADGEGEQFF. Written as DNA, the CDR3 is TGTGCCAGCAGCTTATACCTAGCGGACGGGGAAGGTGAGCAGTTCTTC.

V is TRBV29-1 and J is TRBJ1-2; D uncertain. CDR1 SQVTM and CDR2 ANQGSEA come from the germline V gene. V gave up 7 bases and J gave up 0 bases, with 6 bases separating them. The CDR3 runs 11 residues. Here the CDR3 DNA reads TGCAGCGGACATACTAACTATGGCTACACCTTC. Translation: CSGHTNYGYTF.

The rearrangement uses TRBV20-1 and TRBJ1-4; 7 nucleotides line up with TRBD1. CDR1 is DFQATT and CDR2 is SNEGSKA in the germline V gene (reference sequence). This CDR3 has 15 residues. V lost 3 bases, J lost 8 bases, and 12 bases stayed unmatched. The CDR3 sequence is CSASSSGTEREKLFF. The DNA of the CDR3 is TGCAGTGCTAGTAGTTCTGGGACAGAACGAGAAAAACTGTTTTTT.

The chain uses TRBV4-3 and TRBJ1-1; D perhaps matches TRBD1 (6 bases). The germline V and J ends were trimmed by 0 bases and 3 bases, with 17 bases remaining between them. Germline assignment: CDR1 LGHNA and CDR2 YSLEER. The CDR3 totals 17 residues. Here the CDR3 reads CASSQDARGYEDTEAFF. Written as DNA, the CDR3 is TGCGCCAGCAGCCAAGACGCCAGGGGCTATGAGGACACTGAAGCTTTCTTT.